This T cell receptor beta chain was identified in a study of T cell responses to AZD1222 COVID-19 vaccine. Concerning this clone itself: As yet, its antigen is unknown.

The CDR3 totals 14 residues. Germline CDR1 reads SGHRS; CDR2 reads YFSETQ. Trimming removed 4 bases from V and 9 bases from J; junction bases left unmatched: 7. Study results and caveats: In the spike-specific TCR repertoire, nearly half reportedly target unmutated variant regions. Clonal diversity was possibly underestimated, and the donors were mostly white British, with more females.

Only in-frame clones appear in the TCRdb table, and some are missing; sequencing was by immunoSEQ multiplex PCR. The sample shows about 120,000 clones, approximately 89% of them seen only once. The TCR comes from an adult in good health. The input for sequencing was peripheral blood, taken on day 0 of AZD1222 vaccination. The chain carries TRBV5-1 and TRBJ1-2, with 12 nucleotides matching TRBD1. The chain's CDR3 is CASSKGQGADSYTF. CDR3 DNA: TGCGCCAGCAGCAAGGGACAGGGGGCTGATAGCTACACCTTC.